This T cell receptor beta chain was identified during a study of OX40 agonist ivuxolimab in advanced cancers. Assay: immunoSEQ multiplex PCR; the TCRdb copy retains only in-frame clones and omits some. This table has 20,000 to 30,000 clones, approximately 85% appearing once. The CDR3 is made up of 15 amino acids. Germline CDR1 MNHEY, CDR2 SMNVEV (reference sequence). Deletions cut 3 bases from V and 5 bases from J, with 14 bases between. J is TRBJ1-5 and V is TRBV27; D possibly corresponds to TRBD1 (5 bases). This clonotype originated in an adult with an advanced solid tumor such as melanoma, head and neck, liver or kidney cancer. Sequences were derived from CD4+ or CD8+ T cells sorted from blood, sampled in a trial of the OX40 agonist ivuxolimab. Written as DNA, the CDR3 is TGTGCCAGCAGTTTGGGGGGATATCTTTATCAGCCCCAGCATTTT. Amino acid sequence: CASSLGGYLYQPQHF.